The 13 T cell receptor beta chains reported below all come from one sample, sequenced in a study of T-cell reconstitution after alpha-beta-depleted transplantation in children. The TCRbeta library incorporated unique molecular identifiers. MiXCR was run by TCRdb on the PCR reads, yielding one entry per CDR3 protein. Altogether more than 40,000 distinct CDR3 sequences are present, around 56% being singletons, with the ten largest covering 35% to 40%. This specimen consisted of peripheral blood, obtained before TCRalphabeta/CD19-depleted stem cell transplant. The receptor set was obtained from a boy younger than two with SCID, due to receive a stem cell transplant.

The V and J genes are TRBV7-8 and TRBJ1-4, with a weak D call TRBD1 (6 bases). Looked up from germline, CDR1 is SGHVS and CDR2 is FQNEAQ. The CDR3 is 14 amino acids. V was trimmed by 1 base and J by 7 bases, leaving 10 bases between them. This chain's CDR3 is CASSLDRVGEKLFF. For the CDR3, the DNA is TGTGCCAGCAGCTTAGACAGGGTGGGTGAAAAACTGTTTTTT.

This clonotype has just a few counts. For the CDR3, the DNA is TGTGCCACCAGCAGAGATGGTTCTCGGACAGTTACTAACTATGGCTACACCTTC. Its protein product is CATSRDGSRTVTNYGYTF. This rearrangement joins TRBV15 to TRBJ1-2; D is perhaps TRBD1 (6 bases). Germline V lookup: CDR1 LNHNV, CDR2 YYDKDF (reference sequence). The CDR3 is 18 amino acids. Trimming removed 0 bases at V and 0 bases at J, with 17 bases between.

This clonotype ranks as medium-sized. This chain links TRBV4-1 with TRBJ2-2; no definite D call. The CDR3 length is 14 residues. Germline CDR1 is MGHRA and CDR2 is YSYEKL. V gave up 0 bases and J gave up 4 bases, with 6 bases separating them. CDR3 amino acids: CASSQDRSTGELFF. The CDR3 region has the DNA TGCGCCAGCAGCCAAGACAGGTCCACCGGGGAGCTGTTTTTT.

V gene TRBV20-1 combines with J gene TRBJ2-1; the D gene is possibly TRBD1 (6 bases). The CDR3 is made up of 13 amino acids. Looked up from germline, CDR1 is DFQATT and CDR2 is SNEGSKA (reference sequence). The ends were cut back, 6 bases at V and 5 bases at J, with 14 bases in the middle. The CDR3 DNA follows: TGCAGTGCCACAGGGCGGGTCCACAATGAGCAGTTCTTC. This encodes CSATGRVHNEQFF.

The rearrangement joins TRBV20-1 to TRBJ2-1, with 11 bases that match TRBD1. This CDR3 has 15 amino acids. From germline, CDR1 is DFQATT and CDR2 SNEGSKA (reference sequence). The ends lost 3 bases at V and 8 bases at J; junction bases unmatched: 9. CDR3 bases: TGCAGTGCTAGGCCTGGGACAGGGGGGCGATATGAGCAGTTCTTC. Translation gives CSARPGTGGRYEQFF.

This chain joins TRBV6-5 and TRBJ1-6; a possible D gene is TRBD1 (5 bases). Trimming pared 2 bases from V and 10 bases from J, leaving 15 bases between. Germline CDR1 reads MNHEY; CDR2 reads SVGAGI. There are 15 residues in the CDR3. CDR3 coding DNA: TGTGCCAGCAGTTACGGGGCAGGGTCGGGATCACCCCTCCACTTT. Protein: CASSYGAGSGSPLHF.

This clonotype was recorded a few times. The chain joins TRBV12-3 or TRBV12-4 to TRBJ2-5; weak D call: TRBD1 (6 bases). V gave up 3 bases and J gave up 5 bases, with 10 bases separating them. The CDR3 totals 13 residues. CDR3 nucleotide sequence: TGTGCCAGCAGTTTCAGGGGTGGGGAGACCCAGTACTTC. Encoded protein: CASSFRGGETQYF.

This sequence joins TRBV20-1 and TRBJ2-3; TRBD1 might be the D (7 bases). The germline CDR1 and CDR2 sequences are DFQATT and SNEGSKA (reference sequence). The V and J ends lost 3 bases and 5 bases respectively, with 12 bases between them. The CDR3 is made up of 13 amino acids. CDR3 sequence: CSASLQGGDTQYF. The CDR3, as DNA: TGCAGTGCTAGTTTGCAGGGGGGAGATACGCAGTATTTT.

The V and J genes are TRBV12-3 or TRBV12-4 and TRBJ2-3; the D gene is possibly TRBD2 (5 bases). This CDR3 has 11 residues. V gave up 8 bases and J gave up 6 bases, with 9 bases separating them. CDR3 DNA: TGTGCCAGCCAAGTAGCGGATACGCAGTATTTT. Translation gives CASQVADTQYF.

This chain links TRBV12-3 or TRBV12-4 with TRBJ1-1; TRBD1 matches 7 bases. The CDR3 sequence is 16 residues long. The V and J ends lost 4 bases and 5 bases, in that order; junction bases with no gene match: 13. The CDR3 sequence is CASSYDRVGVWTEAFF. DNA of the CDR3: TGTGCCAGCAGTTACGACAGGGTGGGGGTCTGGACTGAAGCTTTCTTT.

The V gene is TRBV10-3, the J gene TRBJ2-1; maybe TRBD2 (6 bases). Looked up from germline, CDR1 is ENHRY and CDR2 is SYGVKD. The ends were cut back, 7 bases at V and 5 bases at J, with 12 bases in the middle. This CDR3 has 13 amino acids. In DNA, the CDR3 is TGTGCCATCACCCCGAGGAGGGACAATGAGCAGTTCTTC. Translation: CAITPRRDNEQFF.

Comments on this clonotype: The junction departs from germline at one end; a sequencing error may be responsible. This chain connects TRBV4-2 to TRBJ2-3; perhaps D is TRBD1 or TRBD2 (6 bases each). This CDR3 contains 17 residues. In germline, CDR1 is LGHNA, CDR2 YNFKEQ. The CDR3 loop reads CASSEEGDFSGTDTQYF. CDR3 bases: TGTGCCAGCAGCGAAGAGGGGGACTTCTCAGGGACAGATACGCAGTATTTT.

This clonotype showed up just a few times. The chain uses TRBV6-4 and TRBJ2-6; tentative D call: TRBD1 (6 bases). Germline V gene lookup returns CDR1 MRHNA and CDR2 SNTAGT. The CDR3 extends over 16 amino acids. The germline V and J ends were trimmed by 4 bases and 1 base, with 11 bases remaining between them. The CDR3 bases are TGTGCCAGCAGTGTCACCAGGGGATCTGGGGCCAACGTCCTGACTTTC. It codes for CASSVTRGSGANVLTF.